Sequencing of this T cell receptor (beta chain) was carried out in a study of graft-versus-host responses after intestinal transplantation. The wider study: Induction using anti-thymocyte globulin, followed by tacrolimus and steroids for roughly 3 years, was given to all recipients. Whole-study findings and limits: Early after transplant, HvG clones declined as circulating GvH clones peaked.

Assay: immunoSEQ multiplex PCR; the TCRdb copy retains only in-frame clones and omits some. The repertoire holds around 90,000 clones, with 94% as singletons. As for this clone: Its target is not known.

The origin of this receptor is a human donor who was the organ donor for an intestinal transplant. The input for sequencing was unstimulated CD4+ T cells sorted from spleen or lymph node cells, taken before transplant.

CDR3 sequence: CASSPASGVNTGELFF. CDR3 bases: TGTGCCAGCTCACCGGCGAGCGGGGTGAACACCGGGGAGCTGTTTTTT. The chain couples TRBV18 to TRBJ2-2, with 7 bases aligning to TRBD2. Germline-derived CDR1 and CDR2 are KGHSH and LQKENI. The CDR3 covers 16 residues. V trimming: 3 bases; J trimming: 1 base; junction bases outside the gene matches: 5.